The source of this T cell receptor beta chain is a study of T cell repertoires in cytomegalovirus infection. Study-wide results and caveats: Summed frequency of public TCR beta families distinguished CMV carriers with the relevant HLA.

The CDR3 is 13 amino acids. The germline V and J ends were trimmed by 6 bases and 3 bases, with 12 bases remaining between them. CDR1 is SGHRS, CDR2 YFSETQ, per germline. Concerning this clonotype: Antigen: not known.

TCRdb re-analysed the reads in MiXCR, keeping a single row per CDR3 protein. The sample yields 250,000 to 300,000 distinct CDR3 sequences, about an eighth seen once. The specimen sequenced was PBMCs. The sequence derives from a human donor in good health (CMV status not recorded). Some clones in this sample may be carry-over from other donors' samples. This chain connects TRBV5-1 to TRBJ1-1, with D unclear. This CDR3 reads CASTLDAYTEAFF. CDR3 in DNA: TGCGCCAGCACGTTGGATGCGTACACTGAAGCTTTCTTT.